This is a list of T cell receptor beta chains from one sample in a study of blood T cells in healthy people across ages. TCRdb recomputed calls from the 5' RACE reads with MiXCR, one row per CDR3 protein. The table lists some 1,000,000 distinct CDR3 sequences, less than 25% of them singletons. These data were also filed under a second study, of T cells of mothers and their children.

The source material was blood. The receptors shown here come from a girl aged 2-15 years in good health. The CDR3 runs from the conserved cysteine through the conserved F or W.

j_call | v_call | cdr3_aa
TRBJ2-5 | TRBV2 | CASSYRGAGETQYF
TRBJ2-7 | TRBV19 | CASVGATYEQYF
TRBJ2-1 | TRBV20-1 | CSGRGSKHEQFF
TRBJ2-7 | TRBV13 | CASSLAGGLYDEQYF
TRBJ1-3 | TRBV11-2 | CASTPGGAGKTIYF
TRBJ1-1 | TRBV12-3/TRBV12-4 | CASSDDEVDTEAFF
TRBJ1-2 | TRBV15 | CAITGGYGYTF
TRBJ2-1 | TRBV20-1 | CSARLAGGSYNEQFF
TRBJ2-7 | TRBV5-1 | CASSLYWTSYEQYF
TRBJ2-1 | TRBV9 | CASSPPLGHEQFF
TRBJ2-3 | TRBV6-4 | CASSDAGAGDTQYF
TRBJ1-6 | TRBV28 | CASSLDPQGLSPLHF
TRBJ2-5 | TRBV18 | CASSPPLAPGETQYF
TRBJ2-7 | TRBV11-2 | CASSLGLAGGTDYEQYF
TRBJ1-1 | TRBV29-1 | CSVAGDLEAFF
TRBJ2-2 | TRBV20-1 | CSAPGPMNTGELFF